These 25 T cell receptor beta chains originate from one sample sequenced in a study of blood T cell repertoires in COVID-19 (dated by TCRdb to the early 2020s). The library was prepared using the immunoSEQ multiplex PCR assay. This is the immuneACCESS table as TCRdb keeps it, with only in-frame sequences that have V and J called. A part of the clones is gone; compared with another copy, unresolved V genes explain less than half, and the rest is unexplained. Within this sample are over 90,000 clones, with 80% to 90% of them counted one time only. Over 9.5% of the sample goes to the ten largest clones. The sequenced material came from peripheral blood. These receptors all come from a man between 40 and 49 years old with active or convalescent COVID-19.

This clone was seen repeatedly, ten times or more. This chain connects TRBV6-2 or TRBV6-3 to TRBJ2-5, with D perhaps matching TRBD1 (5 bases). Trimming stripped 0 bases from V and 4 bases from J, with 15 bases between. In germline, CDR1 is MNHEY, CDR2 SVGEGT. CDR3 length: 16 amino acids. CDR3 sequence (DNA): TGTGCCAGCAGTTACTCAGGGGCATTGTCAATAGAGACCCAGTACTTC. This sequence encodes CASSYSGALSIETQYF.

V usage is TRBV15 and J usage is TRBJ1-1, with D unclear. The CDR3 length is 13 residues. CDR1 is LNHNV, CDR2 YYDKDF, per germline (reference sequence). The germline V and J ends were trimmed by 0 bases and 7 bases, with 9 bases remaining between them. The CDR3: CATSRDEGSEAFF. CDR3 DNA sequence: TGTGCCACCAGCAGAGATGAAGGGAGTGAAGCTTTCTTT.

This clone has just a few counts. V and J are TRBV30 and TRBJ1-4; tentative D call: TRBD1 (5 bases). V was shortened by 2 bases and J by 5 bases, with 12 bases between the two germline ends. The CDR3 extends over 14 amino acids. Germline CDR1 and CDR2: GTSNPN and SVGIG (reference sequence). CDR3 sequence (DNA): TGTGCCTGGAGTCCTCAGGGTTGGAATGAAAAACTGTTTTTT. Its protein is CAWSPQGWNEKLFF. The whole variable domain, remainder taken from reference TRBV30 and TRBJ1-4, is SQTIHQWPATLVQPVGSPLSLECTVEGTSNPNLYWYRQAAGRGLQLLFYSVGIGQISSEVPQNLSASRPQDRQFILSSKKLLLSDSGFYLCAWSPQGWNEKLFFGSGTQLSVL.

The chain recombines TRBV10-3 with TRBJ2-1; D is perhaps TRBD2 (5 bases). Germline V gives CDR1 ENHRY, CDR2 SYGVKD. The germline V and J ends were trimmed by 8 bases and 4 bases, with 12 bases remaining between them. This CDR3 contains 13 residues. The CDR3 DNA reads TGTGCCATCGGCGGGCTGAGGTACAATGAGCAGTTCTTC. It codes for CAIGGLRYNEQFF.

The V and J genes are TRBV2 and TRBJ2-1; 7 bases line up with TRBD2. The CDR3 totals 14 residues. Germline CDR1 is SNHLY and CDR2 is FYNNEI. J gave up 6 bases and V 4 bases, and 6 bases lay outside the gene matches. The CDR3 reads CASSARLATNEQFF. The CDR3 DNA reads TGTGCCAGCAGTGCGCGACTAGCCACCAATGAGCAGTTCTTC. Full variable domain (missing parts from reference TRBV2 and TRBJ2-1): EPEVTQTPSHQVTQMGQEVILRCVPISNHLYFYWYRQILGQKVEFLVSFYNNEISEKSEIFDDQFSVERPDGSNFTLKIRSTKLEDSAMYFCASSARLATNEQFFGPGTRLTVL.

J is TRBJ2-7 and V is TRBV27, with 12 bases matching TRBD2. The V gene's germline CDR1 is MNHEY and CDR2 SMNVEV (reference sequence). After removal of 5 bases from V and 6 bases from J, the junction contained 11 bases not matched to a gene. CDR3 length: 16 amino acids. The CDR3 sequence is CASSTSRTSGEGEQYF. The CDR3 DNA reads TGTGCCAGCAGTACCTCACGGACTAGCGGGGAAGGCGAGCAGTACTTC.

This chain links TRBV30 with TRBJ2-7; 8 bases align to TRBD2. Germline loops: CDR1 GTSNPN, CDR2 SVGIG (reference sequence). Trimming at V came to 0 bases and at J to 3 bases, leaving 4 bases not matched to a gene. The CDR3 consists of 14 residues. The CDR3: CAWSVGSGVYEQYF. In DNA form, the CDR3 reads TGTGCCTGGAGTGTGGGTAGCGGGGTCTACGAGCAGTACTTC.

The chain is built from TRBV19 and TRBJ1-4, with TRBD1 as a possible D gene (5 bases). The V end lost 2 bases, the J end lost 5 bases, and 15 bases lay between the germline ends. From germline, CDR1 is LNHDA and CDR2 SQIVND (reference sequence). This CDR3 has 16 amino acids. The CDR3 DNA reads as TGTGCCAGTAGTATATTTCCCGGGACTGTGAATGAAAAACTGTTTTTT. It translates to CASSIFPGTVNEKLFF.

This clone was detected only once. The CDR3 DNA sequence: TGTGCCAGCAGCTTGGGGCCGGGAGGACCCCTCCACTTT. Translated: CASSLGPGGPLHF. V and J are TRBV5-6 and TRBJ1-6; D is undetermined. V was clipped by 0 bases and J by 12 bases, with 10 bases between them. Germline CDR1 is SGHDT and CDR2 is YYEEEE. The CDR3 has 13 residues.

V usage is TRBV9 and J usage is TRBJ1-2; no reliable D call. The CDR3 has 14 residues. Germline values: CDR1 SGDLS, CDR2 YYNGEE. V was clipped by 4 bases and J by 3 bases, with 13 bases between them. The CDR3 DNA reads as TGTGCCAGCAGCAAGACGGGGAACGACTATGGCTACACCTTC. Protein: CASSKTGNDYGYTF.

This clone was found once. This chain uses TRBV2 with TRBJ1-3; no definite D call. V was clipped by 3 bases and J by 1 base, with 10 bases between them. This CDR3 region has 15 residues. The germline V gene has CDR1 SNHLY and CDR2 FYNNEI. CDR3 sequence: CASSDGRRSGNTIYF. CDR3 coding DNA: TGTGCCAGCAGTGATGGCAGAAGATCTGGAAACACCATATATTTT. The full variable domain, its missing parts supplied by reference TRBV2 and TRBJ1-3, is EPEVTQTPSHQVTQMGQEVILRCVPISNHLYFYWYRQILGQKVEFLVSFYNNEISEKSEIFDDQFSVERPDGSNFTLKIRSTKLEDSAMYFCASSDGRRSGNTIYFGEGSWLTVV.

The chain employs TRBV27 and TRBJ1-4; TRBD1 aligns across 10 bases. Trimming took 6 bases from V and 7 from J; bases not matched to a gene: 8. This CDR3 comprises 15 residues. CDR1 MNHEY and CDR2 SMNVEV come from the germline V gene (reference sequence). CDR3 sequence reads: CASRHYRDRGEKLFF. The DNA for the CDR3 is TGTGCCAGCAGACATTACCGGGACAGGGGTGAAAAACTGTTTTTT.

The chain uses TRBV30 and TRBJ1-6, with 8 bases matching TRBD1. This CDR3 contains 13 residues. Germline V gene sequence: CDR1 GTSNPN, CDR2 SVGIG (reference sequence). The V segment lost 8 bases and the J segment 3 bases; nucleotides outside the gene matches: 3. Here the CDR3 DNA reads TGTGCCAGAGGACAGGGCTATAATTCACCCCTCCACTTT. Protein: CARGQGYNSPLHF.

The J gene is TRBJ1-2, the V gene TRBV5-1, with D unclear. The CDR3 consists of 13 residues. CDR1 is SGHRS, CDR2 YFSETQ, per germline. Between the trimmed V and J ends, which lost 4 bases and 8 bases, there was a span of 15 bases. The CDR3 DNA is TGCGCCAGCAGCGTGGATCCCCCCATGGGCTACACCTTC. It translates to CASSVDPPMGYTF.

The chain employs TRBV6-2 or TRBV6-3 and TRBJ2-3, with 9 bases identical to TRBD2. After removal of 5 bases from V and 1 base from J, the junction contained 1 base not matched to a gene. The CDR3 consists of 14 residues. Germline CDR1 is MNHEY and CDR2 is SVGEGT. The CDR3 coding sequence is TGTGCCAGCAGTGCTAGCGGGGGCACAGATACGCAGTATTTT. Its protein is CASSASGGTDTQYF.

The CDR3 DNA sequence: TGTGCCACCAGTGATGCCGGGACAGGAGCAGATACGCAGTATTTT. This translates into CATSDAGTGADTQYF. The V call is TRBV24-1, the J call TRBJ2-3, with TRBD1 matching over 8 bases. The CDR3 is 15 amino acids. J gave up 4 bases and V 3 bases, and 5 bases lay outside the gene matches. The germline V gene has CDR1 KGHDR and CDR2 SFDVKD.

V usage is TRBV19 and J usage is TRBJ1-2; no firm D call. The CDR3 has 16 amino acids. The V gene lost 3 bases and the J gene lost 4 bases, with 18 bases spanning the gap. Germline loops: CDR1 LNHDA, CDR2 SQIVND (reference sequence). The CDR3 reads CASSIDYLGGPYGYTF. The CDR3 region has the DNA TGTGCCAGTAGTATTGACTACTTGGGCGGTCCCTATGGCTACACCTTC.

The rearrangement joins TRBV6-2 or TRBV6-3 to TRBJ2-7, with 9 bases aligning to TRBD2. Per the germline V gene, CDR1 is MNHEY and CDR2 is SVGEGT. The CDR3 is 16 residues long. V dropped 4 bases and J dropped 3; count of bases not matched to a gene: 10. The CDR3 DNA sequence: TGTGCCAGCAGTTCGACCTTAGCGGGGGACATCTACGAGCAGTACTTC. Its protein is CASSSTLAGDIYEQYF.

The chain combines TRBV19 with TRBJ1-4; 7 bases line up with TRBD1. The CDR3 sequence is 15 residues long. CDR1 is LNHDA, CDR2 SQIVND, per germline (reference sequence). J was trimmed by 8 bases and V by 3 bases; bases with no gene match: 9. Here the CDR3 reads CASSMGQPGGEKLFF. CDR3 DNA: TGTGCCAGTAGTATGGGACAGCCCGGAGGGGAAAAACTGTTTTTT.

This sequence joins TRBV28 and TRBJ1-6; D possibly corresponds to TRBD1 (5 bases). Germline lookup yields CDR1 MDHEN and CDR2 SYDVKM. Trimming stripped 6 bases from V and 6 bases from J, with 9 bases between. The CDR3 has 13 residues. CDR3 in amino acids: CASRRDANSPLHF. CDR3 DNA sequence: TGTGCCAGCAGGCGGGACGCTAATTCACCCCTCCACTTT. The full variable domain, rest sourced from reference TRBV28 and TRBJ1-6, is DVKVTQSSRYLVKRTGEKVFLECVQDMDHENMFWYRQDPGLGLRLIYFSYDVKMKEKGDIPEGYSVSREKKERFSLILESASTNQTSMYLCASRRDANSPLHFGNGTRLTVT.

The chain employs TRBV6-5 and TRBJ2-7; D may be TRBD2 (5 bases). The CDR3 has 14 amino acids. The V end was cut by 4 bases, the J end by 0 bases, with 10 bases between. The germline V gene encodes CDR1 MNHEY and CDR2 SVGAGI. Written as DNA, the CDR3 is TGTGCCAGCAGTTCTCTCGGGGTCTCCTACGAGCAGTACTTC. As protein: CASSSLGVSYEQYF.

V usage is TRBV7-9 and J usage is TRBJ2-7; 9 positions match TRBD1. The CDR3 is made up of 14 amino acids. J gave up 4 bases and V 8 bases, and 9 bases lay outside the gene matches. Germline V gives CDR1 SEHNR, CDR2 FQNEAQ (reference sequence). CDR3 residues: CASVEQGAGYEQYF. The CDR3 region has the DNA TGTGCCAGCGTCGAACAGGGGGCGGGTTACGAGCAGTACTTC.

The gene calls are TRBV6-5 and TRBJ1-2, with D tentatively TRBD1 (6 bases). This CDR3 spans 15 amino acids. The V gene lost 10 bases and the J gene lost 0 bases, with 18 bases spanning the gap. The germline gives CDR1 MNHEY, CDR2 SVGAGI. This CDR3 reads CATVRDTRSNYGYTF. CDR3 DNA: TGTGCCACGGTCCGGGACACCCGTTCTAACTATGGCTACACCTTC.

This clone was detected only a few times. The chain is built from TRBV19 and TRBJ2-6; 7 nucleotides align to TRBD1. The trim removed 11 bases at V and 0 bases at J, leaving 10 bases unmatched. The CDR3 extends over 16 amino acids. Germline assignment: CDR1 LNHDA and CDR2 SQIVND (reference sequence). This CDR3 is CAVYRGYSSGANVLTF. In nucleotides, the CDR3 is TGTGCCGTTTACAGGGGTTATAGCTCTGGGGCCAACGTCCTGACTTTC.

This clone was recorded only once. V and J are TRBV3-1 (or the pseudogene TRBV3-2) and TRBJ2-7; 11 bases agree with TRBD2. V trimming: 3 bases; J trimming: 2 bases; junction bases outside the gene matches: 3. Germline CDR1 is LGHDT and CDR2 is YNNKEL (reference sequence). CDR3 size: 15 residues. The CDR3 reads CASSQGLAATYEQYF. The CDR3 region has the DNA TGTGCCAGCAGCCAGGGACTAGCGGCAACCTACGAGCAGTACTTC.